The sequence of this TCR beta chain was determined in a study of cytomegalovirus exposure and HLA in healthy donors. About the research overall: Caucasian-associated ancestry cluster membership applied to approximately 81% of 300 to 450 genotyped donors.

CDR1 is MNHNY and CDR2 is SVGAGI in the germline V gene (reference sequence). The CDR3 has 15 residues. Deletions cut 10 bases from V and 5 bases from J, with 23 bases between. Amplification used 60 Vbeta primers and 13 Jbeta primers. Here immunoSEQ multiplex PCR was the method, and the copy in TCRdb shows in-frame clones only, minus some. The sample records about 98,000 clones, approximately 78% being singletons. The V and J genes are TRBV6-6 and TRBJ1-2, with D unclear. The sequence came from a man aged 40-49 years in good health and CMV-seronegative. The sample consisted of PBMCs. CDR3 region: CATYGQTGSGYGYTF. The CDR3 DNA is TGTGCCACATATGGCCAGACGGGGTCCGGGTATGGCTACACCTTC.